This T cell receptor (beta chain) was observed in a study of CD8 T cells in ankylosing spondylitis. Study conclusions and caveats: Researchers reportedly found disease-linked clones significantly enriched in matched ankylosing spondylitis synovial fluid. With a CD8+ phenotype, disease-linked clones were relatively rare in peripheral blood. A motif of roughly 8 highly homologous TCR beta variants was seen as apparently characteristic of ankylosing spondylitis blood.

The V gene lost 5 bases and the J gene lost 8 bases, with 13 bases spanning the gap. The CDR3 has 12 amino acids. In germline, CDR1 is GTSNPN, CDR2 SVGIG (reference sequence). Quantitative 5'-RACE with molecular barcodes was used to make the TCR beta libraries. TCRdb re-derived calls from the 5' RACE reads in MiXCR, one entry per CDR3 protein. The table lists about 220,000 distinct CDR3 sequences, roughly 10% of them singletons. As regards this clonotype: Its antigen is not known.

The sequencing input was blood, either unsorted or a sorted T cell fraction (not recorded which). This chain joins TRBV30 and TRBJ2-1; D gene unclear. The receptor's source is a male donor with ankylosing spondylitis or in good health (not recorded which). The CDR3 coding sequence is TGTGCCTGGGGTAAGCTATCGGATGAGCAGTTCTTC. Its protein product is CAWGKLSDEQFF.